Reported below is one TCR beta chain. This record comes from a study of blood T cell repertoires in COVID-19. Study-level information: Samples came from the United States, Italy and Spain, spanning acute and convalescent COVID-19. In each case, the material was cDNA or gDNA derived from T cells, B-cell-depleted T cells, or PBMCs.

In the authors' methods: Amplification of reference gene primers provided the estimated nucleated cell counts. Produced via immunoSEQ multiplex PCR; TCRdb's table is partial and in-frame only. The DNA was the basis for D and trimming; V, J and clone size are from that table. The sample holds around 72,000 clones; approximately 86% are singletons and the top ten take around 30%. This clonotype originated in a man aged 50-60 years with acute or convalescent COVID-19. Sequenced: peripheral blood.

The DNA for the CDR3 is TGTGCCAGCAGCCTTTATTCCTACGAGCAGTACTTC. Its translation: CASSLYSYEQYF. The gene calls are TRBV5-6 and TRBJ2-7; D unclear. Germline CDR1 reads SGHDT; CDR2 reads YYEEEE. The CDR3 covers 12 residues. V was pared by 4 bases and J by 1 base, with 6 bases between.